The T cell receptor beta chain described here comes from a study of CD8+ T cells in alopecia areata. Study context: After 6 to 18 months of tofacitinib, follow-up continued 6 months off drug. Findings of the study overall: TCR sharing across patients was less clear than in mice, possibly HLA-related.

For this clone: Its target is unknown.

Losses at the gene ends were 2 bases for V and 8 bases for J; bases not matched to a gene: 6. The germline V gene has CDR1 MNHNS and CDR2 SASEGT. This CDR3 has 15 residues. Sequencing used cDNA as its template, made by extracting RNA and reverse transcribing it. The table came from immunoSEQ multiplex PCR; TCRdb's copy has only in-frame clones and leaves some out. The repertoire holds some 130,000 clones, with about 49% as singletons. The source of this sequence is a human donor with alopecia areata. The chain combines TRBV6-1 with TRBJ1-4, with 9 bases aligning to TRBD1. The sequences come from CD8+ T cells sorted from blood, collected at week 0. For the CDR3, the DNA is TGTGCCAGCAGTGAACTACAGGGGGCGAGGGAAAAACTGTTTTTT. Translation gives CASSELQGAREKLFF.